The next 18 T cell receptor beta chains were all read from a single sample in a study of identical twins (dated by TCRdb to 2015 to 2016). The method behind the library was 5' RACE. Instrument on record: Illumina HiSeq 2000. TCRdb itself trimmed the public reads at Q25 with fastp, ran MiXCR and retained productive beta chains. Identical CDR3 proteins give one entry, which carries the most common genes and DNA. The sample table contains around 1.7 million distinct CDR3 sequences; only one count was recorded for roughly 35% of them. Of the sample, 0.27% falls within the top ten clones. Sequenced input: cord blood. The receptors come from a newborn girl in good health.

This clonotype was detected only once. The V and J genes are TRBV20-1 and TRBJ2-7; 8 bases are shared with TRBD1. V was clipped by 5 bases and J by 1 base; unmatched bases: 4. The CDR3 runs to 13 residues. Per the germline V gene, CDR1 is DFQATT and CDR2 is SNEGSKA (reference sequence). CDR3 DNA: TGCAGTGCTGGGGACAGGTCGTCCTACGAGCAGTACTTC. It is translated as CSAGDRSSYEQYF.

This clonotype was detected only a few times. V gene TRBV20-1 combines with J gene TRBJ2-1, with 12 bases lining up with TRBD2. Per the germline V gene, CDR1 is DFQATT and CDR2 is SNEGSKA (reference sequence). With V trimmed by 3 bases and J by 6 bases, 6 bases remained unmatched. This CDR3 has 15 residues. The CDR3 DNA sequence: TGCAGTGCTAGGCTAGCGGGAGGGCCAGGCAATGAGCAGTTCTTC. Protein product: CSARLAGGPGNEQFF.

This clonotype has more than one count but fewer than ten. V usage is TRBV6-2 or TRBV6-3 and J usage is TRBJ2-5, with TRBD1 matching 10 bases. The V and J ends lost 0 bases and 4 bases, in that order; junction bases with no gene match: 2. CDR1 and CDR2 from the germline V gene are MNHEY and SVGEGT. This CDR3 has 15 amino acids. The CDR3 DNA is TGTGCCAGCAGTTACTCAAGGACAGGGGGAGAGACCCAGTACTTC. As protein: CASSYSRTGGETQYF.

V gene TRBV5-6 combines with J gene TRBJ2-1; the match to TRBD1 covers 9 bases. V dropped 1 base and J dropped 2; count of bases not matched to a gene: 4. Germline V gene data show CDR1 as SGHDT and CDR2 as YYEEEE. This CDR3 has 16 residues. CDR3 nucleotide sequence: TGTGCCAGCAGCTTGATCCGGGACAGGGCCTACAATGAGCAGTTCTTC. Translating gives CASSLIRDRAYNEQFF.

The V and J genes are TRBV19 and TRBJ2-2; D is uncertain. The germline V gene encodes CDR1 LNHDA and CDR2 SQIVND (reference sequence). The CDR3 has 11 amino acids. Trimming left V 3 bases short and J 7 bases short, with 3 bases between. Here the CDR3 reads CASSMGGELFF. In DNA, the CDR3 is TGTGCCAGTAGTATGGGCGGGGAGCTGTTTTTT. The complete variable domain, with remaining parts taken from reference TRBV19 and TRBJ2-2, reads DGGITQSPKYLFRKEGQNVTLSCEQNLNHDAMYWYRQDPGQGLRLIYYSQIVNDFQKGDIAEGYSVSREKKESFPLTVTSAQKNPTAFYLCASSMGGELFFGEGSRLTVL.

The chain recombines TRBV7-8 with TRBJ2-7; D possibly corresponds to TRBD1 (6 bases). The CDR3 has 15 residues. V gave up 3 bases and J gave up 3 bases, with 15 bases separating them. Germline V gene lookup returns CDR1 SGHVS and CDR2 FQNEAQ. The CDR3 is CASSFTGSWGYEQYF. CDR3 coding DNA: TGTGCCAGCAGCTTTACAGGGTCATGGGGCTACGAGCAGTACTTC.

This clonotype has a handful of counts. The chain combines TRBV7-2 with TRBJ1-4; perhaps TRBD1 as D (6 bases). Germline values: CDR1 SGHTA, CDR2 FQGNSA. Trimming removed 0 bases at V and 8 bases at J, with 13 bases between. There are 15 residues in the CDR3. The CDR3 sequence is CASSLAMGAGEKLFF. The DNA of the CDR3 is TGTGCCAGCAGCTTAGCGATGGGGGCGGGGGAAAAACTGTTTTTT.

This CDR3 reads CASSLSWTGANYGYTF. CDR3 sequence (DNA): TGTGCCAGCAGTTTAAGTTGGACAGGGGCTAACTATGGCTACACCTTC. This chain connects TRBV28 to TRBJ1-2; 9 bases line up with TRBD1. Germline CDR1 MDHEN, CDR2 SYDVKM. The V gene end was trimmed by 2 bases and the J gene end by 0 bases; junction bases not matched to a gene: 4. The CDR3 length is 16 residues.

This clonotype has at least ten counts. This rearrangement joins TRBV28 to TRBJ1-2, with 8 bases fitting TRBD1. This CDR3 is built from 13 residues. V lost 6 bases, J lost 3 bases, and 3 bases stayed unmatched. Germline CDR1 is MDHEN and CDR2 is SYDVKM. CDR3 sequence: CASSRTGYYGYTF. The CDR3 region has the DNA TGTGCCAGCAGCCGGACAGGGTACTATGGCTACACCTTC.

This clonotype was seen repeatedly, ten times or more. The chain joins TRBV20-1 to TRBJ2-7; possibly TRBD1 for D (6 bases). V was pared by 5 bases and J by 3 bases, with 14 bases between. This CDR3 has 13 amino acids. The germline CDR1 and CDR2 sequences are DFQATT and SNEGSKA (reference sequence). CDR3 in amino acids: CSAEDRLGYEQYF. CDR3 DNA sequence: TGCAGTGCTGAAGACAGGCTAGGCTACGAGCAGTACTTC.

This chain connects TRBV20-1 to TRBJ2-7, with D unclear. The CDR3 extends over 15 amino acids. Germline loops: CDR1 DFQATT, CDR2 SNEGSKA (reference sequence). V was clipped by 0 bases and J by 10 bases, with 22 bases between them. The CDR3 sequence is CSARDEQARQEAQYF. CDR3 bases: TGCAGTGCTAGAGATGAGCAGGCCAGACAAGAGGCCCAGTACTTC.

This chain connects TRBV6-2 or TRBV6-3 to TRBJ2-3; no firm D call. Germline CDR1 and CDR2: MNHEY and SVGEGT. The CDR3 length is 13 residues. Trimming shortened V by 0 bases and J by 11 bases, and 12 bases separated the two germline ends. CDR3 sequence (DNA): TGTGCCAGCAGTTACTCAGACGTGGTCGGGCAGTATTTT. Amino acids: CASSYSDVVGQYF.

CDR3 nucleotides: TGTGCCAGTAGTCATGGTGGAGGGGTGCTCCACTTT. It specifies CASSHGGGVLHF. The gene calls are TRBV19 and TRBJ1-6, with D maybe TRBD1 (5 bases). Germline CDR1 and CDR2: LNHDA and SQIVND (reference sequence). Between the trimmed V and J ends, which lost 5 bases and 16 bases, there was a span of 15 bases. The CDR3 is 12 residues long.

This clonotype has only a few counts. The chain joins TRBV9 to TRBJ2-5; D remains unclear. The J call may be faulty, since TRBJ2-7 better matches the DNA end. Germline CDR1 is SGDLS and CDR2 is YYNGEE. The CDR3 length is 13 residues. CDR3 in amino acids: CASSVGSDYEQYF. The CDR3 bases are TGTGCCAGCAGCGTAGGATCCGATTACGAGCAGTACTTC.

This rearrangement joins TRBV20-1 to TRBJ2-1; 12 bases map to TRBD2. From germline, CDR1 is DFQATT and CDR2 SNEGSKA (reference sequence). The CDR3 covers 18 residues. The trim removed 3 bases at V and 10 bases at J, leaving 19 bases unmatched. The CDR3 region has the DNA TGCAGTGCTAGGCCGGGACTAGCGGGCGCGGGGGCCCTCATGGAGCAGTTCTTC. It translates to CSARPGLAGAGALMEQFF.

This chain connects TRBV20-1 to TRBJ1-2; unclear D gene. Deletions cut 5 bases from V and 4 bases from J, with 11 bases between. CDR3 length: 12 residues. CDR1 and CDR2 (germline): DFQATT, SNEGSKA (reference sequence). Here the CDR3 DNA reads TGCAGTGCTTTCGGATCTCCCTATGGCTACACCTTC. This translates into CSAFGSPYGYTF.

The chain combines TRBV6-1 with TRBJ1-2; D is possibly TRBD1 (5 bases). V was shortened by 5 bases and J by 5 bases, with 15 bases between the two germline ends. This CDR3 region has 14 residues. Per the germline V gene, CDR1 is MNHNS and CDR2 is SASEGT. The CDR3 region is CASSSYYDRYGYTF. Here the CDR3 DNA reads TGTGCCAGCAGTTCCTATTACGACAGATATGGCTACACCTTC.

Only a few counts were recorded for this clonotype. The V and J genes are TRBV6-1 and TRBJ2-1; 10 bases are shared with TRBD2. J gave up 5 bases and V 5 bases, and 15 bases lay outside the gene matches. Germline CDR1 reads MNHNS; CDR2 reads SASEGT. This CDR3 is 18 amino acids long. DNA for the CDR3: TGTGCCAGCAGTCCCACCCGACTAGCGGGTTACCGGGACAATGAGCAGTTCTTC. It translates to CASSPTRLAGYRDNEQFF.